This T cell receptor (beta chain) was recorded in a study of T cell responses to AZD1222 COVID-19 vaccine (dated by TCRdb to about 2021). Describing the broader study: Because spike-specific TCR depth and breadth did not differ between the two schedules, AZD1222 recipients who got a second dose at roughly 4 weeks were pooled with those who got a second dose at roughly 12 weeks. A total of about 230 trial participants underwent TCR sequencing, of whom some 210 received two doses of AZD1222 and about 25 received two doses of the MenACWY control vaccine. Trial participants were enrolled by age into subgroups of 18-55, 56-69 and 70-plus years, and around 140, 26 and 57 TCR-sequenced participants, respectively, were included in these subgroups.

The sample's time point, from its label and the paper: baseline before first vaccination. The vaccinee samples were drawn from two UK trials, COV001 and COV002, one of which was a single-blind randomized controlled phase 2/3 trial testing AZD1222 (ChAdOx1 nCoV-19) in healthy adults. For TCRbeta chain sequencing, PBMC samples from trial participants were taken at day 0 and at day 28 after the second dose. The research as a whole found: CD4 TCRs associated with the vaccine covered the entire spike protein, and the dominant responses were in regions 160-218 and 743-854. No day 14 peak-response samples were available, so repertoires were characterized only after the peak T cell response. Nearly half of unique spike-specific TCRs reportedly recognized epitopes outside regions mutated in the B.1.351 and B.1.1.7 variants. Conclusions about previously exposed vaccinees were limited because only a handful of AZD1222 recipients were SARS-CoV-2 seropositive at baseline. After two AZD1222 doses, spike-specific TCR breadth and depth were significantly higher than at day 0 and than in MenACWY recipients. Participants were mostly white British and included more females than males, and it was suggested by the authors that clonal diversity may have been underestimated. The 56-69-year group was small, and its depth increase did not reach significance, likely because of low power.

Regarding this clone: This receptor's antigen is unknown. Base qualities are not provided; no much larger clone lies one nucleotide away.

The CDR3 regions of human TCRbeta chains were analyzed by immunosequencing. The source study handled its data this way. Repertoire TCRs were checked for matches against a reference library of SARS-CoV-2-specific TCRs that had been generated using the MIRA antigen-specificity platform. Breadth was defined as the fraction of unique TCRs that were SARS-CoV-2-associated, and depth was defined as the fraction of total T cells that were SARS-CoV-2-associated. Using the MIRA data, each spike-specific TCR was assigned both to the spike region to which the TCR was reactive and to a CD4 or CD8 class. Log10-transformed breadth and depth values were compared by one-way ANOVA with Sidak's multiple comparisons tests. TCRdb re-hosts the immuneACCESS table, in-frame sequences only. Its copies lack some clones; in the studies checked, an unresolved V gene accounts for under half of them, and the cause for the rest is not known. That table furnishes V, J and clone size, whereas the DNA furnished D and trimming. Across this sample there are over 100,000 clones, with over 85% seen only once. The top ten clones comprise roughly 8.4% of the sample.

The sequence came from an adult in good health. The sample consisted of peripheral blood, taken on day 0 of AZD1222 vaccination.

The CDR3 sequence is CASRRKRELYEQFF. The bases read TGTGCCAGTCGACGAAAGCGGGAGCTCTATGAGCAGTTCTTC. The chain is encoded by TRBV6-5 joined to TRBJ2-1; 8 bases in between match TRBD2. The junction shows trimming of 9 bases on V and 8 bases on J, and the gene matches do not reach 12 bases of it. Via the germline V gene, CDR1 is MNHEY and CDR2 SVGAGI. Counted from cysteine to phenylalanine, this CDR3 has 14 amino acids. CDR3 DNA only is kept here, 42 bases in frame from base 1.